The present T cell receptor beta chain was sequenced within a study of blood T cell repertoires in COVID-19. In the study overall: From the United States, Italy and Spain came samples of acute and convalescent COVID-19. In each case, the material was cDNA or gDNA derived from T cells, B-cell-depleted T cells, or PBMCs.

Study processing details: Estimated nucleated cell counts came from reference gene primer amplification. Clones were read by immunoSEQ multiplex PCR, and TCRdb kept only the in-frame ones, dropping some. The V and J calls and clone size were taken over from that table, and D and trimming were inferred from the DNA. Of around 250,000 clones listed, about 86% are singletons. V dropped 2 bases and J dropped 3; count of bases not matched to a gene: 1. This CDR3 has 15 amino acids. Germline values: CDR1 SGDLS, CDR2 YYNGEE. Individuals drawn from 24 US areas were about 18 to 90 years old. The chain has TRBV9 and TRBJ2-7, with TRBD2 matching over 14 bases. Input material: PBMCs or T cells enriched from blood (not recorded which). This TCR came from a man between 50 and 59 years old who had recovered from COVID-19. The CDR3 loop is CASSVGLAGDYEQYF. DNA for the CDR3: TGTGCCAGCAGCGTGGGACTAGCGGGAGACTACGAGCAGTACTTC.